Following are 30 T cell receptor beta chains from one sample sequenced in a study of metastatic and nonmetastatic thyroid tumors. No patient had received any treatment before thyroid surgery. TCRdb re-called the PCR reads via MiXCR. The table includes 30,000 to 35,000 clones, about 30% detected once. Sequencing was performed on blood. The receptors were gathered from a female donor with papillary thyroid cancer or a benign thyroid nodule (not recorded which). Some clones in this sample may be carry-over from other donors' samples.

This chain uses TRBV18 with TRBJ1-5; no reliable D call. Germline V CDR1 and CDR2: KGHSH, LQKENI. V shed 1 base and J shed 4 bases, with 8 bases lying between them. The CDR3 is 14 amino acids. The CDR3 loop is CASSPLTDNQPQHF. The CDR3 DNA sequence: TGTGCCAGCTCACCACTTACAGATAATCAGCCCCAGCATTTT. The full variable domain, completed using reference TRBV18 and TRBJ1-5, is NAGVMQNPRHLVRRRGQEARLRCSPMKGHSHVYWYRQLPEEGLKFMVYLQKENIIDESGMPKERFSAEFPKEGPSILRIQQVVRGDSAAYFCASSPLTDNQPQHFGDGTRLSIL.

Notes on this clone: A much larger clone differs by one base, so this may be a read error. The sample contains more than one DNA sequence encoding this CDR3. This chain connects TRBV4-2 to TRBJ2-1; 8 bases agree with TRBD2. The V gene end was trimmed by 4 bases and the J gene end by 7 bases; junction bases not matched to a gene: 12. Germline CDR1 is LGHNA and CDR2 is YNFKEQ. The CDR3 length is 16 residues. This CDR3 reads CASSPSSGGSYNEQFF. The CDR3 nucleotides are TGTGCCAGCAGCCCCAGCAGCGGGGGCAGTTATAATGAGCAGTTCTTC.

This clone occurred a few times. This chain connects TRBV6-6 to TRBJ2-1; 8 nucleotides line up with TRBD1. In germline, CDR1 is MNHNY, CDR2 SVGAGI (reference sequence). Trimming cost V 2 bases and J 8 bases; bases outside gene matches: 11. This CDR3 contains 16 residues. CDR3 residues: CASSYVLRGRFYEQFF. CDR3 sequence (DNA): TGTGCCAGCAGTTACGTTCTCAGGGGGCGGTTCTATGAGCAGTTCTTC.

The V call is TRBV5-1, the J call TRBJ2-3; no clear D gene. CDR3 length: 12 amino acids. Trimming shortened V by 4 bases and J by 0 bases, and 3 bases separated the two germline ends. Germline loops: CDR1 SGHRS, CDR2 YFSETQ. The CDR3, as DNA: TGCGCCAGCAGCGCTAGCACAGATACGCAGTATTTT. It translates to CASSASTDTQYF.

The table lists this clone with a few counts. A read error may produce the germline difference seen at one junction end. V and J are TRBV27 and TRBJ1-6, with D perhaps matching TRBD1 (6 bases). This CDR3 is built from 14 residues. Looked up from germline, CDR1 is MNHEY and CDR2 is SMNVEV (reference sequence). For the CDR3, the DNA is TGTGTCAGCAGTCCTGGGACATCCAATTCACCCCTCCACTTT. It translates to CVSSPGTSNSPLHF.

This clone appeared many times. This chain joins TRBV9 and TRBJ2-5; D is possibly TRBD2 (5 bases). The CDR3 covers 14 residues. Deletions cut 4 bases from V and 1 base from J, with 11 bases between. CDR1 SGDLS and CDR2 YYNGEE come from the germline V gene. The CDR3 DNA is TGTGCCAGCAGCCCTCCGGGGAGCCAAGAGACCCAGTACTTC. It encodes CASSPPGSQETQYF.

This clone came up many times. The genes are TRBV24-1 and TRBJ2-1, with 7 nucleotides matching TRBD2. V lost 0 bases to trimming and J lost 2 bases; unmatched junction nucleotides: 3. Germline assignment: CDR1 KGHDR and CDR2 SFDVKD. The CDR3 is 16 amino acids. For the CDR3, the DNA is TGTGCCACCAGTGATTTGTCTAGCGGAGCCTACAATGAGCAGTTCTTC. As protein: CATSDLSSGAYNEQFF.

The V call is TRBV30, the J call TRBJ1-1; no clear D. This CDR3 region has 12 residues. Germline V gene sequence: CDR1 GTSNPN, CDR2 SVGIG (reference sequence). CDR3 region: CAGSGWNTEAFF. Here the CDR3 DNA reads TGTGCAGGGTCGGGGTGGAACACTGAAGCTTTCTTT.

J is TRBJ1-1 and V is TRBV20-1, with 8 bases aligning to TRBD1. Germline loops: CDR1 DFQATT, CDR2 SNEGSKA (reference sequence). The CDR3 is made up of 13 amino acids. V shed 5 bases, J shed 1 base, and the junction held 3 bases outside the gene matches. This CDR3 is CSAPGQGNTEAFF. CDR3 in DNA: TGCAGTGCTCCCGGACAGGGGAACACTGAAGCTTTCTTT.

The sample holds many counts of this clone. This chain links TRBV19 with TRBJ2-3, with D unresolved. The germline CDR1 and CDR2 sequences are LNHDA and SQIVND (reference sequence). This CDR3 is built from 11 residues. Between the trimmed V and J ends, which lost 3 bases and 5 bases, there was a span of 3 bases. The CDR3: CASSILDTQYF. Here the CDR3 DNA reads TGTGCCAGTAGTATCTTAGATACGCAGTATTTT.

The J gene is TRBJ1-1, the V gene TRBV6-1; 7 bases match TRBD1. This CDR3 is 11 amino acids long. The germline V gene encodes CDR1 MNHNS and CDR2 SASEGT. The V and J ends lost 7 bases and 10 bases, in that order; junction bases with no gene match: 6. The chain's CDR3 is CASIYRGRAFF. CDR3 nucleotide sequence: TGTGCCAGCATCTACAGGGGTCGAGCTTTCTTT.

This clone showed up just a few times. This likely comes from a read error, as the CDR3 has no conserved phenylalanine or tryptophan at its end. Because the CDR3's place on the DNA is in doubt, the DNA is left out and the CDR3 is given as listed by TCRdb. The chain recombines TRBV6-4 with TRBJ1-3. With termini counted, the CDR3 has 8 amino acids. Germline loops: CDR1 MRHNA, CDR2 SNTAGT. CDR3 in amino acids: CASSDSGR.

The chain links TRBV20-1 to TRBJ1-1; D unresolved. CDR1 DFQATT and CDR2 SNEGSKA come from the germline V gene (reference sequence). CDR3 length equals 13 residues. Trimming removed 5 bases from V and 0 bases from J, with 10 bases in between. The CDR3 DNA sequence: TGCAGTGCTTGTCCGAGGATGAACACTGAAGCTTTCTTT. Protein sequence: CSACPRMNTEAFF.

This clone was found many times. At one of its ends the junction is not consistent with the germline gene, which may arise from a read error. V gene TRBV2 combines with J gene TRBJ2-7, with D tentatively TRBD1 (5 bases). CDR3 length: 10 amino acids. The V gene's germline CDR1 is SNHLY and CDR2 FYNNEI. The CDR3 nucleotides are TGTGCCAGCAGTGACCAGGGTCTGTCCTTC. As protein: CASSDQGLSF.

This clone was seen a few times. The V and J genes are TRBV6-2 or TRBV6-3 and TRBJ2-7; 10 nucleotides line up with TRBD2. Germline-derived CDR1 and CDR2 are MNHEY and SVGEGT. With 8 bases clipped from V and 2 bases from J, the junction kept 3 bases outside the gene matches. This CDR3 is built from 13 residues. This CDR3 reads CASRTSGTYEQYF. DNA for the CDR3: TGTGCCAGCCGGACTAGCGGAACCTACGAGCAGTACTTC.

This clone was observed at least ten times. V gene TRBV2 combines with J gene TRBJ1-4; a possible D gene is TRBD1 (5 bases). The CDR3 length is 16 residues. V dropped 5 bases and J dropped 7 bases, with 20 bases sitting between them. Germline V gene sequence: CDR1 SNHLY, CDR2 FYNNEI. In DNA, the CDR3 is TGTGCCAGCAGTCTCTCAGGGTTAAATCGTTTTGAAAAACTGTTTTTT. Protein sequence: CASSLSGLNRFEKLFF. Variable domain in full (rest from reference TRBV2 and TRBJ1-4): EPEVTQTPSHQVTQMGQEVILRCVPISNHLYFYWYRQILGQKVEFLVSFYNNEISEKSEIFDDQFSVERPDGSNFTLKIRSTKLEDSAMYFCASSLSGLNRFEKLFFGSGTQLSVL.

This clone appeared many times. The V call is TRBV14, the J call TRBJ2-3, with 12 bases fitting TRBD2. CDR1 and CDR2 from the germline V gene are SGHDN and FVKESK. V trimming: 1 base; J trimming: 4 bases; junction bases outside the gene matches: 3. The CDR3 extends over 16 amino acids. CDR3 sequence: CASSQVRLAGADTQYF. In nucleotides, the CDR3 is TGTGCCAGCAGCCAAGTACGACTAGCGGGAGCAGATACGCAGTATTTT. Based on the CDR3 plus reference TRBV14 and TRBJ2-3, the full variable domain is EAGVTQFPSHSVIEKGQTVTLRCDPISGHDNLYWYRRVMGKEIKFLLHFVKESKQDESGMPNNRFLAERTGGTYSTLKVQPAELEDSGVYFCASSQVRLAGADTQYFGPGTRLTVL.

The CDR3 region has the DNA TGTGCCAGTAGTATAGCACTTACGGCTGGAAACACCATATATTTT. Translating gives CASSIALTAGNTIYF. The V call is TRBV19, the J call TRBJ1-3; D gene unclear. CDR3 length equals 15 residues. The germline V gene has CDR1 LNHDA and CDR2 SQIVND (reference sequence). Trimming shortened V by 1 base and J by 2 bases, and 9 bases separated the two germline ends.

V usage is TRBV15 and J usage is TRBJ2-7; 7 positions agree with TRBD1. The V segment lost 2 bases and the J segment 4 bases; nucleotides outside the gene matches: 8. This CDR3 is 15 amino acids long. Per the germline V gene, CDR1 is LNHNV and CDR2 is YYDKDF (reference sequence). In DNA form, the CDR3 reads TGTGCCACCAGCAGAAGACAGGGAGAAGGGTACGAGCAGTACTTC. Encoded protein: CATSRRQGEGYEQYF.

This clone was seen more than once but under ten times. The chain couples TRBV10-1 to TRBJ2-2, with D maybe TRBD2 (6 bases). Germline V CDR1 and CDR2: WNHNN, SYGVQD (reference sequence). Trimming pared 0 bases from V and 7 bases from J, leaving 9 bases between. The CDR3 length is 14 residues. DNA for the CDR3: TGCGCCAGCAGTGAGTCGGGGGGTAACGGGGAGCTGTTTTTT. Protein product: CASSESGGNGELFF.

The CDR3 region is CASSPGTNNEQFF. CDR3 sequence (DNA): TGTGCCAGCAGCCCCGGGACCAACAATGAGCAGTTCTTC. The V and J genes are TRBV5-5 and TRBJ2-1, with D tentatively TRBD1 or TRBD2 (5 bases each). From germline, CDR1 is SGHKS and CDR2 YYEKEE (reference sequence). Trimming stripped 4 bases from V and 5 bases from J, with 10 bases between. The CDR3 length is 13 residues.

About this clone: This likely comes from a read error, as the CDR3 has no conserved phenylalanine or tryptophan at its end. The limits of the CDR3 on the DNA are not certain, so only TCRdb's listed CDR3 is given. J is TRBJ2-2 and V is TRBV6-4; TRBD1 is taken as the D call from the table, unchecked against the DNA. The CDR3 spans 15 amino acids, including both terminal residues. CDR1 MRHNA and CDR2 SNTAGT come from the germline V gene. The CDR3: CASSGGTGYTGEMFL.

This clone was seen at least ten times. The chain carries TRBV30 and TRBJ1-5; 8 nucleotides line up with TRBD1. Trimming took 5 bases from V and 5 from J; bases not matched to a gene: 5. CDR1 and CDR2 from the germline V gene are GTSNPN and SVGIG (reference sequence). There are 13 residues in the CDR3. The CDR3 DNA reads TGTGCCTGGTCGGGACAGGATCATCAGCCCCAGCATTTT. Protein sequence: CAWSGQDHQPQHF.

This clone has a count of ten or more. The V gene is TRBV28, the J gene TRBJ2-2; D gene unclear. The CDR3 extends over 14 amino acids. Germline V gene lookup returns CDR1 MDHEN and CDR2 SYDVKM. The V end was cut by 10 bases, the J end by 0 bases, with 12 bases between. The CDR3 loop reads CATRTVANTGELFF. The CDR3 DNA sequence: TGTGCCACCAGGACGGTAGCGAACACCGGGGAGCTGTTTTTT.

This chain links TRBV5-1 with TRBJ2-1, with D perhaps being TRBD1 or TRBD2 (5 bases each). The V and J ends lost 0 bases and 9 bases respectively, with 10 bases between them. There are 13 residues in the CDR3. Germline CDR1 is SGHRS and CDR2 is YFSETQ. DNA for the CDR3: TGCGCCAGCAGCTTGGCAGCCGGGACTGAGCAGTTCTTC. Translating gives CASSLAAGTEQFF.

This clone was picked up a small number of times. The junction does not match germline at one end; this may be a read error. The chain uses TRBV15 and TRBJ2-5; D is perhaps TRBD1 (7 bases). The germline V gene has CDR1 LNHNV and CDR2 YYDKDF (reference sequence). This CDR3 has 14 residues. DNA of the CDR3: TGTGCCACCAGCAGAGTAGGAGGGGGCGAGACACAGTACTTC. It is translated as CATSRVGGGETQYF.

In its sample, this clone was seen many times. The chain combines TRBV12-3 or TRBV12-4 with TRBJ1-1; no clear D. Trimming removed 5 bases at V and 2 bases at J, with 12 bases between. There are 14 residues in the CDR3. In nucleotides, the CDR3 is TGTGCCAGCAGTAGAGGTTTTGGAAACACTGAAGCTTTCTTT. This translates into CASSRGFGNTEAFF.

This clone has ten or more counts. The V gene is TRBV15, the J gene TRBJ2-7, with 9 bases aligning to TRBD2. The V segment lost 3 bases and the J segment 4 bases; nucleotides outside the gene matches: 10. This CDR3 is 16 amino acids long. The germline gives CDR1 LNHNV, CDR2 YYDKDF (reference sequence). The CDR3 sequence: CATSSDRSGSGYEQYF. Here the CDR3 DNA reads TGTGCCACCAGCAGTGATCGTAGCGGGAGTGGATACGAGCAGTACTTC. The variable domain in full, completed from reference TRBV15 and TRBJ2-7, reads DAMVIQNPRYQVTQFGKPVTLSCSQTLNHNVMYWYQQKSSQAPKLLFHYYDKDFNNEADTPDNFQSRRPNTSFCFLDIRSPGLGDTAMYLCATSSDRSGSGYEQYFGPGTRLTVT.

The V call is TRBV9, the J call TRBJ1-5; D is uncertain. Germline CDR1 SGDLS, CDR2 YYNGEE. The CDR3 runs 15 residues. Between the trimmed V and J ends, which lost 0 bases and 7 bases, there was a span of 14 bases. CDR3 sequence reads: CASSVDGGVGQPQHF. Written as DNA, the CDR3 is TGTGCCAGCAGCGTAGACGGAGGTGTTGGACAGCCCCAGCATTTT.

The chain employs TRBV27 and TRBJ2-5; 11 bases fit TRBD2. The germline gives CDR1 MNHEY, CDR2 SMNVEV (reference sequence). V shed 4 bases and J 2 bases; nucleotides not matched to a gene: 3. CDR3 length: 15 residues. The CDR3 sequence is CASSSPSGGQETQYF. Written as DNA, the CDR3 is TGTGCCAGCAGTTCCCCTAGCGGGGGGCAAGAGACCCAGTACTTC.